What follows are 25 T cell receptor beta chains derived from one specimen sequenced in a study of PD-1 blockade in mismatch repair-deficient tumors. TCRdb's copy holds only in-frame clones and misses some; the assay was immunoSEQ multiplex PCR. The sample holds tens of thousands of clones, over 70% seen once. The sample in question was peripheral blood, obtained roughly 21 weeks after starting pembrolizumab. These receptors were taken from an adult with mismatch repair-deficient cancer.

The rearrangement links TRBV30 to TRBJ1-2, with a tentative D call TRBD1 (5 bases). This CDR3 is 12 amino acids long. Germline CDR1 reads GTSNPN; CDR2 reads SVGIG (reference sequence). V lost 3 bases and J 4 bases, leaving 9 bases between the germline ends. The CDR3 reads CAWSRDFYGYTF. The CDR3 bases are TGTGCCTGGAGCCGGGACTTCTATGGCTACACCTTC.

The chain is built from TRBV28 and TRBJ2-5, with a weak D call TRBD1 (6 bases). V lost 3 bases and J lost 3, with 8 bases in between. This CDR3 has 13 residues. CDR1 is MDHEN, CDR2 SYDVKM, per germline. In DNA, the CDR3 is TGTGCCAGCAGTTTCCGGACAGAAGAGACCCAGTACTTC. It encodes CASSFRTEETQYF.

This chain uses TRBV5-8 with TRBJ1-2, with TRBD1 identical over 7 bases. This CDR3 comprises 15 residues. Germline values: CDR1 SGHTS, CDR2 YDEGEE. V shed 4 bases and J 4 bases; nucleotides not matched to a gene: 10. This CDR3 reads CASSRRQGFAYGYTF. The CDR3 DNA reads TGTGCCAGCAGCAGAAGACAGGGTTTTGCCTATGGCTACACCTTC.

V gene TRBV19 combines with J gene TRBJ2-1; no clear D gene. From germline, CDR1 is LNHDA and CDR2 SQIVND (reference sequence). V shed 5 bases and J shed 7 bases, with 12 bases lying between them. This CDR3 comprises 13 residues. DNA of the CDR3: TGTGCCAGTAGTTCGATACAAAGGAATGAGCAGTTCTTC. It is translated as CASSSIQRNEQFF.

The chain employs TRBV5-4 and TRBJ2-7; tentatively, D is TRBD2 (6 bases). Looked up from germline, CDR1 is SGHNT and CDR2 is YYREEE (reference sequence). The V gene lost 0 bases and the J gene lost 0 bases, with 22 bases spanning the gap. CDR3 size: 19 residues. CDR3 in DNA: TGTGCCAGCAGCTTGGTAGGCACCACCGGGACTTGGAGCTCCTACGAGCAGTACTTC. It encodes CASSLVGTTGTWSSYEQYF.

This clone showed up just once. The chain is built from TRBV5-1 and TRBJ2-1, with a weak D call TRBD2 (5 bases). The CDR3 covers 14 residues. From germline, CDR1 is SGHRS and CDR2 YFSETQ. The V end was cut by 4 bases, the J end by 4 bases, with 12 bases between. CDR3 DNA sequence: TGCGCCAGCAGCCCCTTAGCGACTTACAATGAGCAGTTCTTC. Translated, it gives CASSPLATYNEQFF.

The rearrangement uses TRBV5-4 and TRBJ2-1; 11 bases line up with TRBD2. Germline values: CDR1 SGHNT, CDR2 YYREEE (reference sequence). The CDR3 length is 18 residues. J lost 0 bases, V lost 4 bases, and 9 bases had no gene match. This chain's CDR3 is CASSPPGTSGYSYNEQFF. As DNA, the CDR3 is TGTGCCAGCAGCCCACCAGGGACTAGCGGATACTCCTACAATGAGCAGTTCTTC.

The genes are TRBV5-5 and TRBJ1-1; no definite D call. Germline CDR1 SGHKS, CDR2 YYEKEE (reference sequence). The CDR3 sequence is 13 residues long. V dropped 5 bases and J dropped 0 bases, with 8 bases sitting between them. DNA for the CDR3: TGTGCCAGCAGTGAAGGCGTGAACACTGAAGCTTTCTTT. It translates to CASSEGVNTEAFF.

V gene TRBV6-5 combines with J gene TRBJ1-2; D remains unclear. Looked up from germline, CDR1 is MNHEY and CDR2 is SVGAGI. The V end lost 5 bases, the J end lost 8 bases, and 9 bases lay between the germline ends. This CDR3 has 11 amino acids. The chain's CDR3 is CASSAESGYTF. In nucleotides, the CDR3 is TGTGCCAGCAGTGCGGAAAGCGGCTACACCTTC.

This sequence joins TRBV7-2 and TRBJ2-1; perhaps TRBD1 as D (6 bases). CDR1 and CDR2 from the germline V gene are SGHTA and FQGNSA. V was shortened by 5 bases and J by 5 bases, with 16 bases between the two germline ends. This CDR3 is 15 amino acids long. The CDR3 coding sequence is TGTGCCAGCAGCACGTTCCCGAGGGGGAACAATGAGCAGTTCTTC. Protein product: CASSTFPRGNNEQFF.

V and J are TRBV19 and TRBJ2-4; D is unresolved. The CDR3 is made up of 15 amino acids. The V gene's germline CDR1 is LNHDA and CDR2 SQIVND (reference sequence). V was pared by 3 bases and J by 0 bases, with 9 bases between. The CDR3 DNA is TGTGCCAGTAGTATTTCTCTACTAGCCAAAAACATTCAGTACTTC. Its protein is CASSISLLAKNIQYF.

This rearrangement joins TRBV19 to TRBJ2-1; D remains ambiguous. The CDR3 contains 15 residues. The germline CDR1 and CDR2 sequences are LNHDA and SQIVND (reference sequence). Trimming pared 3 bases from V and 3 bases from J, leaving 12 bases between. The CDR3 nucleotides read TGTGCCAGTAGTATGGAACCGCCTTTCTACAATGAGCAGTTCTTC. Protein: CASSMEPPFYNEQFF.

The V gene is TRBV9, the J gene TRBJ2-4; 11 bases agree with TRBD2. The J segment lost 3 bases and the V segment lost 4 bases, leaving 6 bases of the junction unmatched. There are 16 residues in the CDR3. From germline, CDR1 is SGDLS and CDR2 YYNGEE. CDR3 bases: TGTGCCAGCAGCCCCACTAGCGGGAGAATCAAAAACATTCAGTACTTC. This encodes CASSPTSGRIKNIQYF.

The V and J genes are TRBV5-1 and TRBJ2-3; 14 nucleotides line up with TRBD2. Germline loops: CDR1 SGHRS, CDR2 YFSETQ. V lost 5 bases, J lost 3 bases, and 2 bases stayed unmatched. The length of the CDR3 is 15 residues. CDR3 DNA sequence: TGCGCCAGCAGAGGGACTAGCGGGAGTACAGATACGCAGTATTTT. Encoded protein: CASRGTSGSTDTQYF.

The chain is built from TRBV7-2 and TRBJ2-6; D not resolved. The CDR3 sequence is 16 residues long. Per the germline V gene, CDR1 is SGHTA and CDR2 is FQGNSA. Between the trimmed V and J ends, which lost 1 base and 4 bases, there was a span of 11 bases. The CDR3 sequence: CASSLVLWYGANVLTF. In nucleotides, the CDR3 is TGTGCCAGCAGCTTAGTACTGTGGTACGGGGCCAACGTCCTGACTTTC.

This sequence joins TRBV11-2 and TRBJ2-7, with D perhaps matching TRBD1 (6 bases). This CDR3 comprises 13 residues. Germline values: CDR1 SGHAT, CDR2 FQNNGV. V dropped 2 bases and J dropped 2 bases, with 7 bases sitting between them. CDR3 sequence: CASSLNRAYEQYF. The CDR3 bases are TGTGCCAGCAGCTTAAACAGGGCCTACGAGCAGTACTTC. Full variable domain (outside the CDR3, taken from reference TRBV11-2 and TRBJ2-7): EAGVAQSPRYKIIEKRQSVAFWCNPISGHATLYWYQQILGQGPKLLIQFQNNGVVDDSQLPKDRFSAERLKGVDSTLKIQPAKLEDSAVYLCASSLNRAYEQYFGPGTRLTVT.

This clone showed up just once. The gene calls are TRBV5-4 and TRBJ2-2, with D tentatively TRBD1 (5 bases). The CDR3 sequence is 16 residues long. Trimming cost V 1 base and J 0 bases, with 10 bases left between them. Germline CDR1 SGHNT, CDR2 YYREEE (reference sequence). Here the CDR3 DNA reads TGTGCCAGCAGCTTGTGGGGCGGTTCGAACACCGGGGAGCTGTTTTTT. This sequence encodes CASSLWGGSNTGELFF. The entire variable domain, with the rest obtained from reference TRBV5-4 and TRBJ2-2, is as follows: ETGVTQSPTHLIKTRGQQVTLRCSSQSGHNTVSWYQQALGQGPQFIFQYYREEENGRGNFPPRFSGLQFPNYSSELNVNALELDDSALYLCASSLWGGSNTGELFFGEGSRLTVL.

This rearrangement joins TRBV6-1 to TRBJ2-7, with D uncertain. Germline loops: CDR1 MNHNS, CDR2 SASEGT. The V end lost 0 bases, the J end lost 2 bases, and 8 bases lay between the germline ends. CDR3 length: 14 amino acids. The DNA for the CDR3 is TGTGCCAGCAGTGAAGCAGGCAGGACCTACGAGCAGTACTTC. Translation: CASSEAGRTYEQYF.

This clone showed up just a few times. This chain uses TRBV11-2 with TRBJ1-5, with D hard to call. This CDR3 is 15 amino acids long. Trimming pared 2 bases from V and 4 bases from J, leaving 12 bases between. Germline CDR1 is SGHAT and CDR2 is FQNNGV. In DNA form, the CDR3 reads TGTGCCAGCAGCTTAACAGCAGCCCATAATCAGCCCCAGCATTTT. Translated: CASSLTAAHNQPQHF.

The V and J genes are TRBV7-6 and TRBJ2-7; 11 nucleotides agree with TRBD2. This CDR3 is 18 amino acids long. With V trimmed by 3 bases and J by 6 bases, 16 bases remained unmatched. Looked up from germline, CDR1 is SGHVS and CDR2 is FNYEAQ. The CDR3 protein is CASSLRLTPGLAASEQYF. In DNA, the CDR3 is TGTGCCAGCAGCTTGCGCTTAACTCCGGGACTAGCGGCCTCCGAGCAGTACTTC.

The chain combines TRBV11-2 with TRBJ2-5; 10 bases agree with TRBD2. V trimming: 3 bases; J trimming: 2 bases; junction bases outside the gene matches: 9. From germline, CDR1 is SGHAT and CDR2 FQNNGV. CDR3 length equals 17 residues. CDR3 nucleotide sequence: TGTGCCAGCAGCTTTCCACGTAGCGGGAGGCTTCAAGAGACCCAGTACTTC. Translated, it gives CASSFPRSGRLQETQYF.

This clone was detected only once. The chain is built from TRBV19 and TRBJ1-4, with a possible D match to TRBD1 (6 bases). This CDR3 contains 15 residues. Germline V gives CDR1 LNHDA, CDR2 SQIVND (reference sequence). Trimming removed 1 base from V and 7 bases from J, with 13 bases in between. CDR3 bases: TGTGCCAGTAGTATAGTTGGGCAGGGGAGTGAAAAACTGTTTTTT. Its translation: CASSIVGQGSEKLFF. The full variable domain, rest sourced from reference TRBV19 and TRBJ1-4, is DGGITQSPKYLFRKEGQNVTLSCEQNLNHDAMYWYRQDPGQGLRLIYYSQIVNDFQKGDIAEGYSVSREKKESFPLTVTSAQKNPTAFYLCASSIVGQGSEKLFFGSGTQLSVL.

V is TRBV11-3 and J is TRBJ2-5, with 8 bases fitting TRBD1. CDR3 length equals 14 residues. V gave up 5 bases and J gave up 5 bases; unmatched junction bases: 7. Germline V CDR1 and CDR2: SGHNT, YENEEA. The CDR3 is CASSQGALLETQYF. The DNA for the CDR3 is TGTGCCAGCAGCCAGGGGGCATTGTTGGAGACCCAGTACTTC.

The J gene is TRBJ1-1, the V gene TRBV27; 7 bases agree with TRBD1. The CDR3 has 14 residues. With 6 bases clipped from V and 4 bases from J, the junction kept 8 bases outside the gene matches. The V gene's germline CDR1 is MNHEY and CDR2 SMNVEV (reference sequence). The DNA for the CDR3 is TGTGCCAGCAGCCAAACAGGGGAGGTCACTGAAGCTTTCTTT. It translates to CASSQTGEVTEAFF.

V gene TRBV4-3 combines with J gene TRBJ2-1; D gene unclear. V lost 0 bases to trimming and J lost 9 bases, with 15 bases between them. The CDR3 runs 15 residues. The germline CDR1 and CDR2 sequences are LGHNA and YSLEER. The DNA of the CDR3 is TGCGCCAGCAGCCAAGATCACCAGCCTTTGGGTGAGCAGTTCTTC. Its protein is CASSQDHQPLGEQFF.